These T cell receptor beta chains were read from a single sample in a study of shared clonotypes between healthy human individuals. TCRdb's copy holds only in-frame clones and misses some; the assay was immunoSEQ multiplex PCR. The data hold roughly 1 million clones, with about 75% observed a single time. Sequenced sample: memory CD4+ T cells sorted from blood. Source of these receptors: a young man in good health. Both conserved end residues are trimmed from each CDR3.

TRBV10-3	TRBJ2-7	AATAGGSYEQY
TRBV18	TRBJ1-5	ASSPATEGQPQH
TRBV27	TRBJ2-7	ASSSDLTMNDEQY
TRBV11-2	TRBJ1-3	ASSLVTGGLSGGNTIY
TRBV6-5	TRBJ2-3	ASSSGADTQY
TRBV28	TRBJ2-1	ASSPHAGGPRRNEQF
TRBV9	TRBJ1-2	ASSVANRGDYGYT
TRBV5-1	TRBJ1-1	ASSSDGNTEAF
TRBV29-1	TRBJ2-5	SVGPLAGRETQY
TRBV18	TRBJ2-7	ASSPQRGNEQY
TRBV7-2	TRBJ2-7	ASSLAGNDYEQY
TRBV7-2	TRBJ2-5	ASSTVETQY
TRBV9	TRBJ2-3	ASSQRTSGGTDTQY
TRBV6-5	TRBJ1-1	ASSYARSEAF
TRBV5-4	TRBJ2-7	ASREPGQGADH
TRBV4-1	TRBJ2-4	ASSLGLAGGVAKNIQY
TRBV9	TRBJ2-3	ASSVVPEGDTQY
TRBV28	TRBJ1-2	ASSTGIYGYT
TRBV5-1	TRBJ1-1	ASSLANSVQGQAF
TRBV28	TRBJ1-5	ASTPGQRIGQPQH
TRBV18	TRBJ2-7	ASSPRGDSYEQY
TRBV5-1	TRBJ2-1	ASSRTSGSYNEQF
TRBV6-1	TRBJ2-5	ASSEETQY
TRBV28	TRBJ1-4	ASSPGSNEKLF
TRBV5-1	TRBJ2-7	ASSYDRGYEQY
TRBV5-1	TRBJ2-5	ASSRGQGAQETQY
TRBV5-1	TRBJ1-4	ASSPRTATNEKLF
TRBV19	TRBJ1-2	ASSTRRQGDYGYT
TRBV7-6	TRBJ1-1	ASSLLGNTEAF
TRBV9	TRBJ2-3	ASSVAGGFPDTQY
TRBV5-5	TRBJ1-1	ASSRDTLNTEAF
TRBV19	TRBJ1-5	ASSMGQGLGKQPQH
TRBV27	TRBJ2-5	ASSPGHTSGQETQY
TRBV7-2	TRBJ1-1	ASSPLGGATEAF
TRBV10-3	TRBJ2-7	AIATGTSVFEQY
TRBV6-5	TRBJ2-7	ASSYVGQGTSEQY
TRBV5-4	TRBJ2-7	ASSSEQGGTYEQY
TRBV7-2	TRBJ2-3	ASSLVLAGGTSTDTQY
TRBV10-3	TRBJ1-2	ATADGTLGGYT
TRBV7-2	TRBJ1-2	ASSPRGVNYGYT
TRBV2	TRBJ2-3	ASRRAQNQDTQY
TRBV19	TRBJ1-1	ASSIGQAGFNTEAF
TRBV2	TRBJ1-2	ASSEYNYGYT
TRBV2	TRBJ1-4	ASSRQAGKLF
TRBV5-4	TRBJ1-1	ASSLGGAQTEAF
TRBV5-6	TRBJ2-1	ASSLLSSYNEQF
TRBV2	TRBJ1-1	ASSTGGLNTEAF
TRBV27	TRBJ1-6	ASSPISILGNSPLH
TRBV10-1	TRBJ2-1	ASSESSGSSYNEQF
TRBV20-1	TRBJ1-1	SVDGDAEAF
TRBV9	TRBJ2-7	ASSVDASGVSSYEQY
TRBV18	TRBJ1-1	ASSLNTGTEAF
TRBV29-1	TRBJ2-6	SVELGDAGANVLT